The clone carrying this TCR beta chain was seen more than once but under ten times. Trimming stripped 5 bases from V and 2 bases from J, with 13 bases between. CDR1 is ENHRY and CDR2 is SYGVKD in the germline V gene. The CDR3 consists of 14 residues. Treatment described: randomized to nivolumab then ipilimumab (arm A) or the reverse (arm B). The sample belongs to a study of sequential checkpoint blockade in melanoma. The assay was immunoSEQ multiplex PCR, and TCRdb's table has in-frame clones only and misses some. Of around 20,000 clones in the sample, about 50% were seen once. The sequenced sample was CD8+ T cells sorted from blood (inferred from file names), obtained from a patient given nivolumab and ipilimumab in sequence. The sequence was obtained from a human donor with melanoma. This rearrangement joins TRBV10-3 to TRBJ2-7, with D possibly matching TRBD2 (5 bases). The CDR3 loop reads CAISNPDGAYEQYF. The CDR3 DNA reads as TGTGCCATCAGTAACCCCGACGGGGCCTACGAGCAGTACTTC.